A selection of T cell receptor beta chains follows, all from one sample in a study of blood T cell repertoires in COVID-19. Measured with immunoSEQ multiplex PCR; TCRdb has only the in-frame clones, and not every one. The sample lists some 340,000 clones, about 83% occurring once. The sequenced material came from peripheral blood. These receptors came from a man aged 25-45 years with active or convalescent COVID-19. Each CDR3 is given with its conserved first and last residue. A row's size may be missing; if present it is once, few, many or a size class.

CDR3aa: CASSLEAGMRGEQYF
abundance: few
v_gene: TRBV5-1

CDR3aa: CATSPRTGSRNTIYF
abundance: NA
v_gene: TRBV15

CDR3aa: CASSQDRRGSLNYGYTF
abundance: once
v_gene: TRBV4-2

CDR3aa: CASSVDGRGYEKLFF
abundance: NA
v_gene: TRBV9

CDR3aa: CATRRRASGLGDTQYF
abundance: NA
v_gene: TRBV19

CDR3aa: CASSQASYEQYF
abundance: once
v_gene: TRBV3-1/TRBV3-2

CDR3aa: CASSPTGGSTDTQYF
abundance: NA
v_gene: TRBV7-6

CDR3aa: CASSFGLAGNEQFF
abundance: NA
v_gene: TRBV19

CDR3aa: CASSLDNVQNNSPLHF
abundance: NA
v_gene: TRBV13

CDR3aa: CASSRGIGTVQETQYF
abundance: NA
v_gene: TRBV19

CDR3aa: CASSLVRGNEAFF
abundance: NA
v_gene: TRBV5-5

CDR3aa: CASSLGQGGTGELFF
abundance: NA
v_gene: TRBV5-1

CDR3aa: CASSFGTDYNSPLHF
abundance: NA
v_gene: TRBV5-1

CDR3aa: CASSTNRGTEAFF
abundance: few
v_gene: TRBV19

CDR3aa: CAWSVAGPYEQYF
abundance: NA
v_gene: TRBV30

CDR3aa: CASSQDVQNYGYTF
abundance: NA
v_gene: TRBV4-3

CDR3aa: CASSSRTGNQPQHF
abundance: NA
v_gene: TRBV7-2

CDR3aa: CASSSNSFEKLFF
abundance: NA
v_gene: TRBV19

CDR3aa: CASSHRRIAGGGTQYF
abundance: few
v_gene: TRBV7-8

CDR3aa: CASSASGLLRTDTQYF
abundance: few
v_gene: TRBV4-1

CDR3aa: CASSPRDTTNYGYTF
abundance: NA
v_gene: TRBV18

CDR3aa: CASSGSQVVSPLHF
abundance: NA
v_gene: TRBV7-2

CDR3aa: CASGGDNPQQVDGYTF
abundance: NA
v_gene: TRBV2

CDR3aa: CAISESQGDYGYTF
abundance: once
v_gene: TRBV10-3

CDR3aa: CASSLASDSSNTQYF
abundance: NA
v_gene: TRBV11-3

CDR3aa: CASSRGQGAYEQYF
abundance: NA
v_gene: TRBV11-3

CDR3aa: CATSRGVQGAYTQYF
abundance: NA
v_gene: TRBV15

CDR3aa: CASSYSAGGSDTQYF
abundance: NA
v_gene: TRBV6-6